This is a list of T cell receptor beta chains from one sample in a study of shared clonotypes between healthy human individuals. Here immunoSEQ multiplex PCR was the method, and the copy in TCRdb shows in-frame clones only, minus some. The sample shows about 380,000 clones, 90% to 98% of them seen only once. Sequenced sample: memory CD8+ T cells sorted from blood. The receptor set was obtained from a young man in good health. The CDR3 runs from the conserved cysteine through the conserved F or W. The D gene is left open where the match is weak. Clone size is stated in some rows and not others, as once, few, many or a class when expanded.

size: -; D: -; V: TRBV28; J: TRBJ1-3; DNA: TGTGCCAGCACGAAGCGTGCCTCTGGAAACACCATATATTTT; CDR3: CASTKRASGNTIYF
size: -; D: TRBD2; V: TRBV28; J: TRBJ2-1; DNA: TGTGCCAGCAGTTTATGGGGGGCTAGCGGGAGAAATGAGCAGTTCTTC; CDR3: CASSLWGASGRNEQFF
size: -; D: TRBD2; V: TRBV30; J: TRBJ2-5; DNA: TGTGCCTGGACCGGGAGGCTAGCGGGAGTGGAGACCCAGTACTTC; CDR3: CAWTGRLAGVETQYF
size: -; D: TRBD2; V: TRBV5-4; J: TRBJ2-3; DNA: TGTGCCAGCAGCTCCCCGACTAGCGGGATTATCACAGATACGCAGTATTTT; CDR3: CASSSPTSGIITDTQYF
size: -; D: -; V: TRBV2; J: TRBJ2-3; DNA: TGTGCCAGCAAACAGGATAACACAGATACACAGTATTTT; CDR3: CASKQDNTDTQYF
size: -; D: -; V: TRBV27; J: TRBJ2-1; DNA: TGTGCCAGCAGTTTATCCAGGGCCAATGAGCAGTTCTTC; CDR3: CASSLSRANEQFF
size: -; D: TRBD2; V: TRBV10-3; J: TRBJ2-1; DNA: TGTGCCATCAGTGGATCTACCCTCTCGCGGGAGCAAGAGCAGTTCTTC; CDR3: CAISGSTLSREQEQFF
size: -; D: TRBD2; V: TRBV7-2; J: TRBJ2-1; DNA: TGTGCCAGCAGCTACCCGGGGCGCGGGAGGGTGTCCTACAATGAGCAGTTCTTC; CDR3: CASSYPGRGRVSYNEQFF
size: -; D: -; V: TRBV2; J: TRBJ1-5; DNA: TGTGCCAGCAGTGAAGCGGATATGGAATTCCAGCCCCAGCATTTT; CDR3: CASSEADMEFQPQHF
size: -; D: TRBD2; V: TRBV5-4; J: TRBJ2-2; DNA: TGTGCCAGCAGCTTTGAGACTAGCGGATACACCGGGGAGCTGTTTTTT; CDR3: CASSFETSGYTGELFF
size: -; D: -; V: TRBV10-3; J: TRBJ1-3; DNA: TGTGCCATCAGTGGCGGCAGGGGTTTAAACACCATATATTTT; CDR3: CAISGGRGLNTIYF
size: -; D: -; V: TRBV4-2; J: TRBJ2-1; DNA: TGTGCCAGCAGCCAAGTTATCTGGCCTGAGCAGTTCTTC; CDR3: CASSQVIWPEQFF
size: -; D: TRBD2; V: TRBV15; J: TRBJ2-7; DNA: TGTGCCACCAGCAGAGATGCGTGGGGAGGGAGAAGTGGGGAGCAGTACTTC; CDR3: CATSRDAWGGRSGEQYF
size: -; D: -; V: TRBV7-9; J: TRBJ2-5; DNA: TGTGCCAGCAGCTCCGGACACCTCCAAGAGACCCAGTACTTC; CDR3: CASSSGHLQETQYF
size: -; D: -; V: TRBV11-2; J: TRBJ1-2; DNA: TGTGCCAGCAGCTTAGATTGGGCAGGGACTGGCTATGGCTACACCTTC; CDR3: CASSLDWAGTGYGYTF
size: -; D: -; V: TRBV2; J: TRBJ2-7; DNA: TGTGCCAGCAGGAGGTCCTACGAGCAGTACTTC; CDR3: CASRRSYEQYF
size: -; D: TRBD2; V: TRBV10-1; J: TRBJ2-3; DNA: TGCGCCAGCAGTGAGGTAGCGGGAGATACGCAGTATTTT; CDR3: CASSEVAGDTQYF
size: -; D: -; V: TRBV10-1; J: TRBJ2-7; DNA: TGCGCCAGCAGTGATTCAGGCGGACCTTCCTACGAGCAGTACTTC; CDR3: CASSDSGGPSYEQYF
size: -; D: -; V: TRBV5-6; J: TRBJ1-1; DNA: TGTGCCAGCAGCTTGCCTGACAGGTCTTCAGCTTTCTTT; CDR3: CASSLPDRSSAFF
size: -; D: -; V: TRBV11-3; J: TRBJ1-6; DNA: TGTGCCAGCAGCTTAAACAGCTATTCACCCCTCCACTTT; CDR3: CASSLNSYSPLHF
size: once; D: -; V: TRBV29-1; J: TRBJ2-7; DNA: TGCAGCGTGAGGGACAATGAGGGCGTCTACGAGCAGTACTTC; CDR3: CSVRDNEGVYEQYF
size: -; D: -; V: TRBV5-1; J: TRBJ1-1; DNA: TGCGCCAGCAGCTTGGACAGCACTGAAGCTTTCTTT; CDR3: CASSLDSTEAFF
size: -; D: -; V: TRBV18; J: TRBJ1-4; DNA: TGTGCCAGCTCAGGGTTGACAGGAACAAATGAAAAACTGTTTTTT; CDR3: CASSGLTGTNEKLFF